This entry concerns a single T cell receptor beta chain. Its antigen is currently unknown. The data originate from a study of shared clonotypes between healthy human individuals. Study in general: The study used three CD4 naive, three CD4 memory, two CD8 naive and one CD8 memory plate per donor. Overall study findings and caveats: Naive subsets tended to show greater estimated richness than memory subsets.

Within Nashville, Tennessee resided all donors, each a Caucasian adult. The V segment lost 1 base and the J segment 3 bases; nucleotides outside the gene matches: 4. This CDR3 region has 15 residues. The V gene's germline CDR1 is SGHRS and CDR2 YFSETQ. Each PCR replicate from the sorted subsets contained roughly 210 ng DNA, which is 30,000 or so T cell genomes. Here immunoSEQ multiplex PCR was the method, and the copy in TCRdb shows in-frame clones only, minus some. The table lists about 2 million clones, about 95% of them singletons. Material for sequencing was naive CD4+ T cells sorted from blood. Subset here: CD45RA+ positively selected. This receptor was obtained from a man younger than 35 in good health. V is TRBV5-1 and J is TRBJ2-3; 8 nucleotides match TRBD1. This CDR3 reads CASSLMDRATDTQYF. In DNA, the CDR3 is TGCGCCAGCAGCTTGATGGACAGGGCAACAGATACGCAGTATTTT. Variable domain in full (rest from reference TRBV5-1 and TRBJ2-3): KAGVTQTPRYLIKTRGQQVTLSCSPISGHRSVSWYQQTPGQGLQFLFEYFSETQRNKGNFPGRFSGRQFSNSRSEMNVSTLELGDSALYLCASSLMDRATDTQYFGPGTRLTVL.